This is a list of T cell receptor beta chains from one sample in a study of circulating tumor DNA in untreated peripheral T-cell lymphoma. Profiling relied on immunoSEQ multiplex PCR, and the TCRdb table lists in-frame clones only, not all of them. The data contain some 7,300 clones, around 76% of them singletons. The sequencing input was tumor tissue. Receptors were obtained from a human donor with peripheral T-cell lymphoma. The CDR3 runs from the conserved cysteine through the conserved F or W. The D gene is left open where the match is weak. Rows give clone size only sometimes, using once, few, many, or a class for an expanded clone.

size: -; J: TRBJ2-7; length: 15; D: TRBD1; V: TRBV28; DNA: TGTGCCAGCAGCAGTTTTAACAGGGGTTCGTACGAGCAGTACTTC; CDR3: CASSSFNRGSYEQYF
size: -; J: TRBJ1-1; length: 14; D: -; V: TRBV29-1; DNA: TGCAGCGTTGACCCCCGCCGCCAGGGCACTGAAGCTTTCTTT; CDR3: CSVDPRRQGTEAFF
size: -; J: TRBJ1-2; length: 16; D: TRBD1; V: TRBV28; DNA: TGTGCCAGCGTCATCCCGGGGGGACAGGGAAGGAATGGCTACACCTTC; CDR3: CASVIPGGQGRNGYTF
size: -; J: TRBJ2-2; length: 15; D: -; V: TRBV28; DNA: TGTGCCAGCAGTTTGGGGCAGGTCAACACCGGGGAGCTGTTTTTT; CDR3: CASSLGQVNTGELFF
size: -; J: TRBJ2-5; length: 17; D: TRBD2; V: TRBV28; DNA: TGTGCCAGCAGTCGCCCGGGACTAGCGGGATGGCAAGAGACCCAGTACTTC; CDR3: CASSRPGLAGWQETQYF
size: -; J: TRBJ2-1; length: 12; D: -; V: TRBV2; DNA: TGTGCCAGCAGCGTAAGGGGGAATGAGCAGTTCTTC; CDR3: CASSVRGNEQFF
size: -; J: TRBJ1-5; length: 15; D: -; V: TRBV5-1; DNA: TGCGCCAGCAGCTTGACGGGGGTTAGCAATCAGCCCCAGCATTTT; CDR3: CASSLTGVSNQPQHF
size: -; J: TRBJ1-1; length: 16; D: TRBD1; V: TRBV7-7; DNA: TGTGCCAGCAGCTTCACAGGGGGTTGGGATGACACTGAAGCTTTCTTT; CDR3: CASSFTGGWDDTEAFF
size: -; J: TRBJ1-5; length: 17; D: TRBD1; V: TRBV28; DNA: TGTGCCAGCAGTTTTGTGGGACAGGGAACATTTAATCAGCCCCAGCATTTT; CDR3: CASSFVGQGTFNQPQHF
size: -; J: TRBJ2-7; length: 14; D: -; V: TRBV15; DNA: TGTGCCACCAGCAGAGGTGACACGTACTACGAGCAGTACTTC; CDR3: CATSRGDTYYEQYF
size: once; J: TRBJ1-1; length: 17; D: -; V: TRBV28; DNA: TGTGCCAGCAGTTTATCCACGGGACTGGGCCGAGAGGCTGAAGCTTTCTTT; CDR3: CASSLSTGLGREAEAFF
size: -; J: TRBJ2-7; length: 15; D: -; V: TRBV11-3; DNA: TGTGCCAGCAGCTATGACCGGGACTTCACCTACGAGCAGTACTTC; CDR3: CASSYDRDFTYEQYF
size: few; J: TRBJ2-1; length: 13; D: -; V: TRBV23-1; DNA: TGCGCCAGCAGCCAGAGTACTAGCAATGAGCAGTTCTTC; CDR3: CASSQSTSNEQFF
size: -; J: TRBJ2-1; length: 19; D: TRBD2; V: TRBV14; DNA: TGTGCCAGCAGCCCCCCCCCGGGGGAGCGGGAGGCTGGACGGGATGAGCAGTTCTTC; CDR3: CASSPPPGEREAGRDEQFF
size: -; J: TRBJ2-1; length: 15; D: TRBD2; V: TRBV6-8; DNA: TGTGCCAGCTGGAAAGGGACTAGCGGAGACAATGAGCAGTTCTTC; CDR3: CASWKGTSGDNEQFF
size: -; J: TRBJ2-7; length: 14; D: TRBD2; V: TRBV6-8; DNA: TGTGCCAGCAGTCCTAGCGGGAGGCGCTACGAGCAGTACTTC; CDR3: CASSPSGRRYEQYF
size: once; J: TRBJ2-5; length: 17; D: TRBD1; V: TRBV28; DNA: TGTGCCAGCAGTTCCACCTCACAGGGGATGTTAGGGGAGACCCAGTACTTC; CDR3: CASSSTSQGMLGETQYF
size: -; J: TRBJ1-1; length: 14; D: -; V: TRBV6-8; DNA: TGTGCCAGCAAGGCCATGGAGGGGAACACTGAAGCTTTCTTT; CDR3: CASKAMEGNTEAFF
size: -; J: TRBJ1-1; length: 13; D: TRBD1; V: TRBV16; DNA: TGTGCCAGCAGCCAAGACGACAGGGTTGAGGGCCCCTTT; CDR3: CASSQDDRVEGPF
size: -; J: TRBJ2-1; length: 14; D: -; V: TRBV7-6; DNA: TGTGCCAGCAGCCCCCGCAGACTAGTAAGCGAGCAGTTCTTC; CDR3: CASSPRRLVSEQFF
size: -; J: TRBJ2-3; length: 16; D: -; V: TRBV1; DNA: TGCGCCAGCAGCTCACAAGGGGGGAGGGCCACAGATACGCAGTATTTT; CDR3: CASSSQGGRATDTQYF
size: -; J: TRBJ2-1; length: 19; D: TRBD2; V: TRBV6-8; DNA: TGTGCCAGCAGTTACTCGGCACTAGCGGGAGGGCGGCTATGGGATGAGCAGTTCTTC; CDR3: CASSYSALAGGRLWDEQFF
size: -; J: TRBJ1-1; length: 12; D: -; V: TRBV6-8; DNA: TGTGCCAGCATCGGAGGGAACACTGAAGCTTTCTTT; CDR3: CASIGGNTEAFF
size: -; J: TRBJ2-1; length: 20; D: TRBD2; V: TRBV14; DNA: TGTGCCAGCAGCCCCCGGGTGAGGCTAGCGGAAATATCCACTTACAATGAGCAGTTCTTC; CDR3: CASSPRVRLAEISTYNEQFF
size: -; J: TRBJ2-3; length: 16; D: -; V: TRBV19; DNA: TGTGCCAGTAGTTCCCGACCGAGTGCTAGCACAGATACGCAGTATTTT; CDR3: CASSSRPSASTDTQYF
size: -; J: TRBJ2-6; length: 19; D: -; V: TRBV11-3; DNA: TGTGCCAGCAGCCCACGCGGTATCAGGCGCAGTACGGGGGCCAACGTCCTGACTTTC; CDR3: CASSPRGIRRSTGANVLTF
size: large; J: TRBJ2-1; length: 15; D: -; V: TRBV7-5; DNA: TGTGTCAGAAGCTCGAGGCGGCGGGAAGTTAACGAGCAGTTCTTC; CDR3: CVRSSRRREVNEQFF
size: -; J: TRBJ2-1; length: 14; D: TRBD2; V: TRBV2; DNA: TGTGCCAGCCAACTAGCGGGGGCCTACAATGAGCAGTTCTTC; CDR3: CASQLAGAYNEQFF
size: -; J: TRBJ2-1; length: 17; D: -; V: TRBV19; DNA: TGTGCCAGTAGTATCGGGGGACAGATCCGGATCCGCAATGAGCAGTTCTTC; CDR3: CASSIGGQIRIRNEQFF
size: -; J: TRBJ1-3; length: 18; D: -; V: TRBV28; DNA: TGTGCCAGCAGCAATGCAAGGGAGACAGCGACTGGAGGAAACACCATATATTTT; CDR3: CASSNARETATGGNTIYF
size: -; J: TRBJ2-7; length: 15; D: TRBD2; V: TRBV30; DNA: TGTGCCTGGAGTGGAGCTAGCGGGAGGGGATACGAGCAGTACTTC; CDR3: CAWSGASGRGYEQYF
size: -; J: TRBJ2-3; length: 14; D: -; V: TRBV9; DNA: TGTGCCAGCAGCACCCGATCCAGGACAGATACGCAGTATTTT; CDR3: CASSTRSRTDTQYF
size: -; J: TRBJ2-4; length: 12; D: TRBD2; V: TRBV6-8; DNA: TGTGCCAGCAGTTCCTCCGGGACTAGAAGGTACTTC; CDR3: CASSSSGTRRYF
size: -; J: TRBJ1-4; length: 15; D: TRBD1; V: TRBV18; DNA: TGTGCCAGCTCACCACCGGGACAGTCTAATGAAAAACTGTTTTTT; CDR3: CASSPPGQSNEKLFF
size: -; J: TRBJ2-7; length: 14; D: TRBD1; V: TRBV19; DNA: TGTGCCAGTAGAGCCCGGGACAGAACCTACGAGCAGTACTTC; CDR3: CASRARDRTYEQYF
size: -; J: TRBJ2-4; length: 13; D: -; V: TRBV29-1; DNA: TGCAGCGCGTGGCGGGGTACCAAAAACATTCAGTACTTC; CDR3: CSAWRGTKNIQYF
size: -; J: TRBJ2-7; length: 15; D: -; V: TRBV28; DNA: TGTGCCAGCAGTTTGGTCTCCCCGGTCCCCTACGAGCAGTACTTC; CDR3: CASSLVSPVPYEQYF
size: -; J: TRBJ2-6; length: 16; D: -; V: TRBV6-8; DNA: TGTGCCAGCAGTGGTTGGGCCGAGTCTGGGGCCAACGTCCTGACTTTC; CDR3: CASSGWAESGANVLTF
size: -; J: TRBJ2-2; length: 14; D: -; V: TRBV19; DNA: TGTGCCAGTAGTAGTTGGACACCAACCGGGGAGCTGTTTTTT; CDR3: CASSSWTPTGELFF
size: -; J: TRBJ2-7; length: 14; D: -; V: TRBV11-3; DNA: TGTGCCAGCAGCTTGGGTTTTGGGGTCTACGAGCAGTACTTC; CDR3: CASSLGFGVYEQYF
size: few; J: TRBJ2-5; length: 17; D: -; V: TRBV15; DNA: TGTGCCACCAGCAGAGAGGAGGGACAGCTGTACCAAGAGACCCAGTACTTC; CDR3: CATSREEGQLYQETQYF
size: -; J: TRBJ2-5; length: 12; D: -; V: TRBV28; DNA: TGTGCCAGCAGTTTATCACAGAGCACCCAGTACTTC; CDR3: CASSLSQSTQYF
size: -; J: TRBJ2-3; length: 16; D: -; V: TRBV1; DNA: TGCGCCAGCAGCCAAGGTCAACGGGAAAGGGGAAATACGCAGTATTTT; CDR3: CASSQGQRERGNTQYF
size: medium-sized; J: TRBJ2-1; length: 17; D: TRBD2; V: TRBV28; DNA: TGTGCCAGCAGCTCAGAGCGACTAGCGGGAGGTAACAATGAGCAGTTCTTC; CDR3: CASSSERLAGGNNEQFF
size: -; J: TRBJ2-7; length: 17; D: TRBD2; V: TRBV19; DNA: TGTGCCAGTAGTATCCTGCTAGCGGGAGATATTACCTACGAGCAGTACTTC; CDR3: CASSILLAGDITYEQYF
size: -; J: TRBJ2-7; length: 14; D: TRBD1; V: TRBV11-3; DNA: TGTGCCAGCACCCTGGGACAGGGGGCCTACGAGCAGTACTTC; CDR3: CASTLGQGAYEQYF
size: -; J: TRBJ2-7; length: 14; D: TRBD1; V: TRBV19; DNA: TGTGCCAGTAGTATCAGGACAGGGGGCCTCGAGCAGTACTTC; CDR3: CASSIRTGGLEQYF
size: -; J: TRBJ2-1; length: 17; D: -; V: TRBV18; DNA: TGTGCCAGCTCACCAGAATGGGGCGCGGGATCCTACAATGAGCAGTTCTTC; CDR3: CASSPEWGAGSYNEQFF